The 15 T cell receptor beta chains listed next were all sequenced from one sample in a study of glioma-infiltrating T cells after dendritic cell vaccination (dated by TCRdb to the mid-2010s). Library preparation employed the immunoSEQ multiplex PCR assay. TCRdb took this table from immuneACCESS and kept in-frame rearrangements with V and J called. Such tables lack part of the clones; where checked against another copy, unresolved V genes explain under half of the gap, and the rest is unexplained. This sample holds about 73,000 clones; more than 65% were observed only once. The ten largest clones add up to about 2.1% of the sample. Sequencing was performed on blood, taken before dendritic cell vaccination. These receptors were taken from a human donor with glioblastoma.

The rearrangement joins TRBV15 to TRBJ2-5, with D maybe TRBD2 (7 bases). Between the trimmed V and J ends, which lost 0 bases and 1 base, there was a span of 21 bases. The CDR3 consists of 19 residues. Germline-derived CDR1 and CDR2 are LNHNV and YYDKDF (reference sequence). The CDR3 is CATSRDMRGDYRIQETQYF. The CDR3 region has the DNA TGTGCCACCAGCAGAGATATGAGGGGGGACTACCGAATCCAAGAGACCCAGTACTTC.

This clone was detected a few times. The rearrangement links TRBV9 to TRBJ2-6; 7 bases align to TRBD1. CDR1 and CDR2 from the germline V gene are SGDLS and YYNGEE. V lost 2 bases, J lost 4 bases, and 9 bases stayed unmatched. This CDR3 comprises 17 residues. The CDR3 DNA follows: TGTGCCAGCAGCGTCCGGGACAGTCCCCTCGGGGCCAACGTCCTGACTTTC. Amino acid sequence: CASSVRDSPLGANVLTF.

The chain carries TRBV4-1 and TRBJ1-5, with 8 nucleotides matching TRBD1. V lost 4 bases and J lost 9; bases outside the gene matches: 11. The germline gives CDR1 MGHRA, CDR2 YSYEKL. There are 15 residues in the CDR3. In DNA form, the CDR3 reads TGCGCCAGCAGCCCCCGAGACAGGGGCTTTCGGCCCCAGCATTTT. It codes for CASSPRDRGFRPQHF.

V gene TRBV6-5 combines with J gene TRBJ2-1; 12 nucleotides align to TRBD2. Germline-derived CDR1 and CDR2 are MNHEY and SVGAGI. CDR3 length: 13 residues. The J segment lost 8 bases and the V segment lost 7 bases, leaving 3 bases of the junction unmatched. The CDR3 sequence is CASTRLAGDEQFF. The CDR3 nucleotides read TGTGCCAGCACCAGACTAGCGGGAGATGAGCAGTTCTTC.

This rearrangement joins TRBV27 to TRBJ2-1; 7 positions agree with TRBD2. Germline CDR1 reads MNHEY; CDR2 reads SMNVEV (reference sequence). The CDR3 covers 17 residues. The V gene end was trimmed by 5 bases and the J gene end by 3 bases; junction bases not matched to a gene: 13. The DNA of the CDR3 is TGTGCCAGCAGTGGGGGGGATAGTCTAGCGGTCTACAATGAGCAGTTCTTC. Its protein is CASSGGDSLAVYNEQFF.

The chain links TRBV19 to TRBJ1-6, with 8 bases aligning to TRBD1. V gave up 6 bases and J gave up 6 bases; unmatched junction bases: 10. The CDR3 loop spans 16 amino acids. CDR1 LNHDA and CDR2 SQIVND come from the germline V gene (reference sequence). DNA for the CDR3: TGTGCCAGTAGATCACCGGGACAGGTGATTAATTCACCCCTCCACTTT. Amino acids: CASRSPGQVINSPLHF.

This clone has just one count. The chain has TRBV7-9 and TRBJ2-5, with D maybe TRBD2 (6 bases). This CDR3 region has 12 residues. Germline CDR1 is SEHNR and CDR2 is FQNEAQ (reference sequence). The germline V and J ends were trimmed by 8 bases and 3 bases, with 10 bases remaining between them. The CDR3 DNA is TGTGCCAGCTGTAGGGAGGAAGAGACCCAGTACTTC. Amino acid sequence: CASCREEETQYF. The variable domain in full, with the rest retrieved from reference TRBV7-9 and TRBJ2-5, is DTGVSQNPRHKITKRGQNVTFRCDPISEHNRLYWYRQTLGQGPEFLTYFQNEAQLEKSRLLSDRFSAERPKGSFSTLEIQRTEQGDSAMYLCASCREEETQYFGPGTRLLVL.

The V call is TRBV5-1, the J call TRBJ2-3; D not resolved. CDR1 is SGHRS, CDR2 YFSETQ, per germline. V lost 0 bases, J lost 0 bases, and 11 bases lay in between. The CDR3 is 16 amino acids. The CDR3 reads CASSLGGSTSTDTQYF. The DNA of the CDR3 is TGCGCCAGCAGCTTGGGAGGCAGTACTAGCACAGATACGCAGTATTTT. Full variable domain (outside the CDR3, taken from reference TRBV5-1 and TRBJ2-3): KAGVTQTPRYLIKTRGQQVTLSCSPISGHRSVSWYQQTPGQGLQFLFEYFSETQRNKGNFPGRFSGRQFSNSRSEMNVSTLELGDSALYLCASSLGGSTSTDTQYFGPGTRLTVL.

The rearrangement links TRBV30 to TRBJ1-2, with 9 bases identical to TRBD1. Trimming at V came to 7 bases and at J to 7 bases, leaving 10 bases not matched to a gene. This CDR3 has 13 amino acids. Germline V gene sequence: CDR1 GTSNPN, CDR2 SVGIG (reference sequence). The CDR3: CAFQTGGSSGYTF. In DNA form, the CDR3 reads TGTGCCTTCCAGACAGGGGGAAGCTCTGGCTACACCTTC.

This chain joins TRBV5-1 and TRBJ2-3; 10 bases align to TRBD1. The CDR3 runs to 15 residues. Germline-derived CDR1 and CDR2 are SGHRS and YFSETQ. After removal of 4 bases from V and 6 bases from J, the junction contained 8 bases not matched to a gene. The DNA of the CDR3 is TGCGCCAGCAGCGTGGAGAGACAGGGGGCGGATACGCAGTATTTT. Protein: CASSVERQGADTQYF.

The J gene is TRBJ2-6, the V gene TRBV5-6, with TRBD1 matching 10 bases. The trim removed 2 bases at V and 8 bases at J, leaving 10 bases unmatched. This CDR3 region has 17 residues. Germline V gene lookup returns CDR1 SGHDT and CDR2 YYEEEE. This CDR3 is CASSFWAGQGITNVLTF. CDR3 DNA sequence: TGTGCCAGCAGCTTTTGGGCGGGACAGGGGATAACCAACGTCCTGACTTTC.

The chain employs TRBV2 and TRBJ2-7, with D maybe TRBD2 (5 bases). The V gene's germline CDR1 is SNHLY and CDR2 FYNNEI. This CDR3 contains 14 residues. Trimming took 10 bases from V and 0 from J, leaving 16 bases between them. The CDR3 loop reads CAIRGASLSYEQYF. In DNA, the CDR3 is TGTGCCATCCGGGGAGCTAGCCTCTCCTACGAGCAGTACTTC.

Written as DNA, the CDR3 is TGTGCCAGCAGCCACGCAGGACTAGCGGGAGATAACACCGGGGAGCTGTTTTTT. Translated, it gives CASSHAGLAGDNTGELFF. This sequence joins TRBV6-4 and TRBJ2-2; 13 bases are a match to TRBD2. The V gene's germline CDR1 is MRHNA and CDR2 SNTAGT. V lost 6 bases, J lost 2 bases, and 9 bases stayed unmatched. The CDR3 consists of 18 residues.

V gene TRBV2 combines with J gene TRBJ1-1; D is possibly TRBD1 (5 bases). Germline CDR1 SNHLY, CDR2 FYNNEI. V was pared by 1 base and J by 4 bases, with 16 bases between. The CDR3 extends over 16 amino acids. CDR3 loop: CASSEGQLSRGTEAFF. Here the CDR3 DNA reads TGTGCCAGCAGTGAAGGGCAGCTCTCTAGGGGCACTGAAGCTTTCTTT.

The V call is TRBV6-5, the J call TRBJ2-7; D unresolved. The V and J ends lost 4 bases and 2 bases respectively, with 12 bases between them. This CDR3 contains 14 residues. The germline V gene has CDR1 MNHEY and CDR2 SVGAGI. This CDR3 reads CASSWQTVPYEQYF. The DNA of the CDR3 is TGTGCCAGCAGTTGGCAGACTGTGCCCTACGAGCAGTACTTC.